This TCR beta chain was identified during a study of blood T cells in healthy people across ages. A J-beta primer mix and a sample-barcoded 5' primer were used in a second PCR of about 7 to 12 cycles. Each CDR3 protein is one row after TCRdb ran MiXCR on the 5' RACE reads. The table includes over 1,200,000 distinct CDR3 sequences, approximately 59% detected once. The material sequenced was blood. The clonotype originates from a young man in good health.

CDR3 bases: TGTGCCAGCAGTCGGTCGACAACTCCCGCAAATGAGCAGTACTTC. It specifies CASSRSTTPANEQYF. The chain has TRBV6-6 and TRBJ2-7; D unclear. Germline loops: CDR1 MNHNY, CDR2 SVGAGI (reference sequence). V was cut by 5 bases and J by 7 bases, with 21 bases left in between. The CDR3 covers 15 residues.